Below, one TCR beta chain is given with its context. What it recognizes is unknown. Other DNA sequences of this sample code for an identical CDR3. Generated by immunoSEQ multiplex PCR, the TCRdb table keeps only in-frame clones and is missing some. Among under 150,000 clones listed, 85% to 90% were seen once. The data are from a study of cytomegalovirus exposure and HLA in healthy donors. At the level of the study: The roughly 110 validation repertoires were reported in a later analysis to have been generated on the same platform as the approximately 700 first-cohort repertoires.

Study outcomes and limitations: Cytomegalovirus-associated TCR beta chains were listed, numbering 164. A few CMV-associated chains were confirmed in vitro to be specific for CMV antigens. The majority of TCR sequences were rare, yet some public TCRs appeared in many donors.

This CDR3 contains 14 residues. CDR1 and CDR2 from the germline V gene are SGHRS and YFSETQ. Between the trimmed V and J ends, which lost 4 bases and 3 bases, there was a span of 12 bases. The clonotype originates from a man between 18 and 35 years old in good health and CMV-seropositive. The gene calls are TRBV5-1 and TRBJ2-3; D may be TRBD2 (5 bases). The material sequenced was PBMCs. CDR3 residues: CASSLAGETDTQYF. CDR3 nucleotides: TGCGCCAGCAGCCTGGCCGGGGAAACAGATACGCAGTATTTT.